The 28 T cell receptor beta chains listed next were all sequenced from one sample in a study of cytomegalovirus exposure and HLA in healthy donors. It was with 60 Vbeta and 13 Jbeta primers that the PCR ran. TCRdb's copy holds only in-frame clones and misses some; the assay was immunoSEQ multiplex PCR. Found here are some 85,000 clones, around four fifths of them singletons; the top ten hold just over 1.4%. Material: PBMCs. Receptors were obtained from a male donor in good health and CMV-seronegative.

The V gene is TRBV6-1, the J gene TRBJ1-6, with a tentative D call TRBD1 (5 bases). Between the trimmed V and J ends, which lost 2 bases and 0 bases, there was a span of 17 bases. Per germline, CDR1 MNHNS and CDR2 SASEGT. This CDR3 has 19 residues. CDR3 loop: CASSESPRWGSSYNSPLHF. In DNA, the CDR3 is TGTGCCAGCAGTGAATCACCGAGGTGGGGCAGCTCCTATAATTCACCCCTCCACTTT.

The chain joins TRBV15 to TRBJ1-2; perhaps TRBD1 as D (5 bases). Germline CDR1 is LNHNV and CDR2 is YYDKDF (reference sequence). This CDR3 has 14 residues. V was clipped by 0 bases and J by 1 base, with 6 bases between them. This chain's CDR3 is CATSRDQGNYGYTF. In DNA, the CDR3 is TGTGCCACCAGCAGAGATCAGGGTAACTATGGCTACACCTTC.

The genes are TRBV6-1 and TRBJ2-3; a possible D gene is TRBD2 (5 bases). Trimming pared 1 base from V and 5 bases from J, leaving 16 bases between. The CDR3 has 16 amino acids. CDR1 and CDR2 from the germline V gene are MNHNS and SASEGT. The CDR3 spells CASSEVGGGLLDTQYF. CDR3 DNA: TGTGCCAGCAGTGAAGTAGGTGGAGGATTATTAGATACGCAGTATTTT.

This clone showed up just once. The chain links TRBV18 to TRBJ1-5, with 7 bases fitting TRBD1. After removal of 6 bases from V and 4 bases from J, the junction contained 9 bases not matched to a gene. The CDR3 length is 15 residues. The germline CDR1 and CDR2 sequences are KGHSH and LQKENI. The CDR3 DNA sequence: TGTGCCAGCTCTCGCCTGGGACAGAGTAATCAGCCCCAGCATTTT. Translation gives CASSRLGQSNQPQHF. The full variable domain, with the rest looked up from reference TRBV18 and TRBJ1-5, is NAGVMQNPRHLVRRRGQEARLRCSPMKGHSHVYWYRQLPEEGLKFMVYLQKENIIDESGMPKERFSAEFPKEGPSILRIQQVVRGDSAAYFCASSRLGQSNQPQHFGDGTRLSIL.

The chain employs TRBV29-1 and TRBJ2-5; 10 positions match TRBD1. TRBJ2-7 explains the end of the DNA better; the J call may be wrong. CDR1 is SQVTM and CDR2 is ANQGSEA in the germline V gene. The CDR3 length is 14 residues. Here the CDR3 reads CSVGRDRGPYEQYF. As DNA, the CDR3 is TGCAGCGTTGGCCGGGACAGGGGACCCTACGAGCAGTACTTC.

The CDR3 is CASSLLGTSVNTQYF. CDR3 nucleotide sequence: TGTGCCAGCAGTTTATTAGGGACTAGCGTGAATACGCAGTATTTT. The chain uses TRBV28 and TRBJ2-3, with 10 bases aligning to TRBD2. Germline loops: CDR1 MDHEN, CDR2 SYDVKM. This CDR3 contains 15 residues. V gave up 1 base and J gave up 7 bases; unmatched junction bases: 5.

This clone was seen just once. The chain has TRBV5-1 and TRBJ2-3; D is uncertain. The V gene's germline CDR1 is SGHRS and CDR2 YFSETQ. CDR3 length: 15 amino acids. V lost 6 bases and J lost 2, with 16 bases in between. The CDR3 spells CASTLGGANTDTQYF. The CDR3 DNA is TGCGCCAGCACCCTTGGTGGAGCGAACACAGATACGCAGTATTTT.

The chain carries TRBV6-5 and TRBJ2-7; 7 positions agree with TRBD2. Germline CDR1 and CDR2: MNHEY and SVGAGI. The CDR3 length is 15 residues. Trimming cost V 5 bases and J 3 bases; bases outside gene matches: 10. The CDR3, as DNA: TGTGCCAGCAGTCAGACGGGGGGTAGCGACTACGAGCAGTACTTC. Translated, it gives CASSQTGGSDYEQYF.

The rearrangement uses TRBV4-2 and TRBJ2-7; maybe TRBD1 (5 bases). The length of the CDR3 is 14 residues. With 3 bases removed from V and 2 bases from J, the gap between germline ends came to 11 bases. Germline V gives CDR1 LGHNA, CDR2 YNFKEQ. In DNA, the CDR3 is TGTGCCAGCAGCCAGCAGACAGCCGCCTACGAGCAGTACTTC. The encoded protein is CASSQQTAAYEQYF.

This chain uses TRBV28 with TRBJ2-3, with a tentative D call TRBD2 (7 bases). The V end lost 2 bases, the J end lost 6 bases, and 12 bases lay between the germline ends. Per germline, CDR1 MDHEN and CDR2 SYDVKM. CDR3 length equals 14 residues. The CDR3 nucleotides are TGTGCCAGCAGTTTAGCGGGGGCTGGGGATACGCAGTATTTT. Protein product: CASSLAGAGDTQYF.

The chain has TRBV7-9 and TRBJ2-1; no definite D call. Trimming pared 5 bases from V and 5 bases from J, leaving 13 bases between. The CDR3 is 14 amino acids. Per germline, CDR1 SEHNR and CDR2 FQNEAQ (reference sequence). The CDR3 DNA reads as TGTGCCAGCAGCCCCCTGGCGGTCCACAATGAGCAGTTCTTC. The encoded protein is CASSPLAVHNEQFF.

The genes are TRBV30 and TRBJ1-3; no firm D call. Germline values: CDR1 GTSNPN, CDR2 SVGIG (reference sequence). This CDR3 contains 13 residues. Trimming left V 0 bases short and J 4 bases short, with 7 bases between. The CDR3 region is CAWSVSGGNTIYF. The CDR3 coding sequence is TGTGCCTGGAGTGTAAGCGGCGGAAACACCATATATTTT.

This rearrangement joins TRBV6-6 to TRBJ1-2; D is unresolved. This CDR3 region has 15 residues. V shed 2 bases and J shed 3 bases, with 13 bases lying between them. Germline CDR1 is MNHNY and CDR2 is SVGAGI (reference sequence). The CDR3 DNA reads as TGTGCCAGCAGTTACGGCCCATCGAGCGACTATGGCTACACCTTC. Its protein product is CASSYGPSSDYGYTF.

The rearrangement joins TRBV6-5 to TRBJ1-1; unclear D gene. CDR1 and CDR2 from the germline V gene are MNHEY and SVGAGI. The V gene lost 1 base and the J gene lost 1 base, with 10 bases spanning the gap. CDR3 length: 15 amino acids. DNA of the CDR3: TGTGCCAGCAGTTACTTGAGACTCGGGAACACTGAAGCTTTCTTT. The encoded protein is CASSYLRLGNTEAFF.

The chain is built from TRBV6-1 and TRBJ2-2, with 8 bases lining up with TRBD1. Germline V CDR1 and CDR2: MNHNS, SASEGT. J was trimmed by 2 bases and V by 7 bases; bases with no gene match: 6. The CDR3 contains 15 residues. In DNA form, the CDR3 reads TGTGCCAGCAAAATACAGGGGGTAAACACCGGGGAGCTGTTTTTT. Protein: CASKIQGVNTGELFF.

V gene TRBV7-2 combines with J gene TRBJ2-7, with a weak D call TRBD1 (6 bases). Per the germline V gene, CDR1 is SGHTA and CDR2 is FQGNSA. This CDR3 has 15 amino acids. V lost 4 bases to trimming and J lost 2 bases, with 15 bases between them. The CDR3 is CASSSQGQMTYEQYF. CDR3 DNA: TGTGCCAGCAGCTCCCAAGGACAGATGACCTACGAGCAGTACTTC.

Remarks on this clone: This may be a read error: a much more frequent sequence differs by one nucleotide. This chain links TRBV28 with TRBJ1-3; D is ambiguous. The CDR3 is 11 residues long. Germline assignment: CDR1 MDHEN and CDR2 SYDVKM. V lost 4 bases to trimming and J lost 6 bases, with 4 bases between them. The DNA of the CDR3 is TGTGCCAGCAGTTATCAAAACACCATATATTTT. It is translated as CASSYQNTIYF.

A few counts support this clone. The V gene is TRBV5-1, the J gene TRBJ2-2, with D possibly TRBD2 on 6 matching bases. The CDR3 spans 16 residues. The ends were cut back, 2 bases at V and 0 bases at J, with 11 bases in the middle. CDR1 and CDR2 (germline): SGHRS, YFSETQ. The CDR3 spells CASSFGLTSNTGELFF. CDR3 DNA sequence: TGCGCCAGCAGCTTTGGACTAACCTCGAACACCGGGGAGCTGTTTTTT.

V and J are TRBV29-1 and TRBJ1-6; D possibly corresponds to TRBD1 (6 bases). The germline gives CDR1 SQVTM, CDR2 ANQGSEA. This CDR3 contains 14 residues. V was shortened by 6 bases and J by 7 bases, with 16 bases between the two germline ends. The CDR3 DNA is TGCAGCGTCGCCGAACAGGGACGAAATTCACCCCTCCACTTT. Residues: CSVAEQGRNSPLHF.

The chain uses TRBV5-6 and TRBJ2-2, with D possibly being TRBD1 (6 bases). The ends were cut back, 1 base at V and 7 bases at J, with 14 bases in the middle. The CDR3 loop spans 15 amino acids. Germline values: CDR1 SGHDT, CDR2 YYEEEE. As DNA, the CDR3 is TGTGCCAGCAGCTTGATAGGGCAGGGGAACGGGGAGCTGTTTTTT. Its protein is CASSLIGQGNGELFF.

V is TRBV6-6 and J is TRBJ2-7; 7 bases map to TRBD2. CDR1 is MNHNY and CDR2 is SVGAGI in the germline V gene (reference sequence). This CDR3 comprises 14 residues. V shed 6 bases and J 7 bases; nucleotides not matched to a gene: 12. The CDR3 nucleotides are TGTGCCAGCAGACCGTCGGGCGGGGGTTGGGAGCAGTACTTC. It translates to CASRPSGGGWEQYF.

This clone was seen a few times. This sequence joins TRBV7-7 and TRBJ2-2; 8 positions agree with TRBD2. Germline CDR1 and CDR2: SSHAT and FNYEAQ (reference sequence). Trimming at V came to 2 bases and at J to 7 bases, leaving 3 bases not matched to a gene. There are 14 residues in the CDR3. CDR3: CASSLRLAGGELFF. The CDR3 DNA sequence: TGTGCCAGCAGCTTAAGGCTAGCGGGCGGGGAGCTGTTTTTT.

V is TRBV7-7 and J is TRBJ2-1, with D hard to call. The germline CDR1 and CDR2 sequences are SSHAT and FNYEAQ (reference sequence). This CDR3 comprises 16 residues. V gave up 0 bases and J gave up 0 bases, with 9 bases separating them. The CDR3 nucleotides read TGTGCCAGCAGCTTAGCTACACAGAGCTCCTACAATGAGCAGTTCTTC. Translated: CASSLATQSSYNEQFF.

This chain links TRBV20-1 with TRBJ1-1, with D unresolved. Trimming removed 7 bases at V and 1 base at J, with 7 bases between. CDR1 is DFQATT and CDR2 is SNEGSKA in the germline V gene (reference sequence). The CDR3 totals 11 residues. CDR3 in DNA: TGCAGTGGCGCTAAGAACACTGAAGCTTTCTTT. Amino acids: CSGAKNTEAFF.

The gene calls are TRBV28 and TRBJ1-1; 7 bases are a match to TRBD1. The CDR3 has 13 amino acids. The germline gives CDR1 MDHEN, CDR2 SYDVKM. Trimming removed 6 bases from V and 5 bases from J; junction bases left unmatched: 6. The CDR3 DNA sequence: TGTGCCAGCAGCGTGACAGGGAGGACTGAAGCTTTCTTT. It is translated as CASSVTGRTEAFF. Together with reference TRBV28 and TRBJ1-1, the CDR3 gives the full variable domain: DVKVTQSSRYLVKRTGEKVFLECVQDMDHENMFWYRQDPGLGLRLIYFSYDVKMKEKGDIPEGYSVSREKKERFSLILESASTNQTSMYLCASSVTGRTEAFFGQGTRLTVV.

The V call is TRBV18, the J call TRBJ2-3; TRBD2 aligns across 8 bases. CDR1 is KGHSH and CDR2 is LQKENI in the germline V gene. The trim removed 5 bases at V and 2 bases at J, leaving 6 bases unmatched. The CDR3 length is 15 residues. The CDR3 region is CASSAAGGTTDTQYF. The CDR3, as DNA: TGTGCCAGCTCAGCGGCGGGGGGCACCACAGATACGCAGTATTTT.

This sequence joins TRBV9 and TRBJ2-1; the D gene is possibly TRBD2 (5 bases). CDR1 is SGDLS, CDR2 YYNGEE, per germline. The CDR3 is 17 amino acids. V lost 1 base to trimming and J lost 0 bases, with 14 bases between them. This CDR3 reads CASSVQPTGSSYNEQFF. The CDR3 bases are TGTGCCAGCAGCGTACAACCGACGGGGAGCTCCTACAATGAGCAGTTCTTC.

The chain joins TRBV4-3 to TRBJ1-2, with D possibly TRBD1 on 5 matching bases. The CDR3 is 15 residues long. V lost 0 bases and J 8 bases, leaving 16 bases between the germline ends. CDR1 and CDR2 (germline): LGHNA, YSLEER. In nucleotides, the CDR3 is TGCGCCAGCAGCCAAGATAGATGGGAGGGGATAGGCTACACCTTC. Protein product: CASSQDRWEGIGYTF.